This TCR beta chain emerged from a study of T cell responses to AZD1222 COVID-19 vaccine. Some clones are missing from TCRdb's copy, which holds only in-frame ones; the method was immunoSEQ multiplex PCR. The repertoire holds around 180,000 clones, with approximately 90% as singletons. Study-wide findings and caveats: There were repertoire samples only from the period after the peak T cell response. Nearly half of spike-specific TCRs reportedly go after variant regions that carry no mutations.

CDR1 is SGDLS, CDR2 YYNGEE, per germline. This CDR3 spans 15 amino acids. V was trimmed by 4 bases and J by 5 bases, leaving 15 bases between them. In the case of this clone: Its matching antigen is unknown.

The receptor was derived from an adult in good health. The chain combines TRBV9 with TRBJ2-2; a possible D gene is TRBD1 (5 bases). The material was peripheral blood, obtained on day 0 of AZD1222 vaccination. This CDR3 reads CASSPDSLRTGELFF. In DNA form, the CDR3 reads TGTGCCAGCAGCCCCGACAGCCTGCGTACCGGGGAGCTGTTTTTT.